The 2 T cell receptor beta chains below come from one sample, sequenced in a study of Graves' ophthalmopathy and Graves' hyperthyroidism. RNA transcripts were the source from which TCR beta CDR3 regions were amplified. The workflow started with a first-round RT-PCR run with HTBI primers and then moved on to a second-round multiplex PCR. TCRdb reprocessed the multiplex PCR reads via MiXCR and lists one record per CDR3 protein. The sample records a few hundred thousand distinct CDR3 sequences, under 45% being singletons. Material: peripheral blood or thyroid tissue (not recorded which). The receptors come from an adult man with Graves' hyperthyroidism.

V gene TRBV27 combines with J gene TRBJ1-1; 7 bases are shared with TRBD1. Looked up from germline, CDR1 is MNHEY and CDR2 is SMNVEV (reference sequence). V shed 7 bases and J 4 bases; nucleotides not matched to a gene: 3. This CDR3 is 12 amino acids long. This CDR3 reads CASNEGATEAFF. For the CDR3, the DNA is TGTGCCAGCAATGAGGGGGCCACTGAAGCTTTCTTT.

The chain uses TRBV20-1 and TRBJ2-5; 7 bases are shared with TRBD2. Losses at the gene ends were 6 bases for V and 1 base for J; bases not matched to a gene: 8. Germline-derived CDR1 and CDR2 are DFQATT and SNEGSKA (reference sequence). The CDR3 has 14 residues. The CDR3: CSAGRGAAQETQYF. The CDR3 coding sequence is TGCAGTGCGGGGAGGGGCGCAGCCCAAGAGACCCAGTACTTC.